A selection of T cell receptor beta chains follows, all from one sample in a study of post-analysis software for immune sequencing data. TCRdb re-derived calls from the PCR reads in MiXCR, one entry per CDR3 protein. The table records a few hundred thousand distinct CDR3 sequences, 30% to 45% of them present only once. Input material: blood. These TCRs come from a girl aged 10 to 17 with multiple sclerosis. The CDR3 runs from the conserved cysteine through the conserved F or W. The D gene is left open where the match is weak. Part of the rows lack a size; the others show once, few, many or a class for expanded clones.

J gene | clone size | CDR3 length | V gene | D gene | CDR3 protein | CDR3 DNA
TRBJ1-2 | NA | 16 | TRBV7-9 | TRBD1 | CASSVGLTGANYGYTF | TGTGCCAGCAGCGTCGGATTGACAGGGGCTAACTATGGCTACACCTTC
TRBJ2-5 | NA | 16 | TRBV29-1 | TRBD2 | CSVEDGLAGAQETQYF | TGCAGCGTTGAAGATGGGCTAGCGGGGGCCCAAGAGACCCAGTACTTC
TRBJ2-3 | NA | 14 | TRBV20-1 | TRBD1 | CSAEGGQSTDTQYF | TGCAGTGCTGAAGGGGGACAGAGCACAGATACGCAGTATTTT
TRBJ2-4 | NA | 14 | TRBV20-1 | NA | CSAYLWTVKNIQYF | TGCAGTGCTTACCTCTGGACAGTCAAAAACATTCAGTACTTC
TRBJ2-2 | NA | 14 | TRBV7-9 | NA | CAIHSLRNTGELFF | TGTGCCATCCACTCCCTAAGGAACACCGGGGAGCTGTTTTTT
TRBJ1-1 | NA | 15 | TRBV5-1 | NA | CASSFLDILNTEAFF | TGCGCCAGCAGCTTCCTGGACATACTGAACACTGAAGCTTTCTTT
TRBJ1-6 | NA | 14 | TRBV25-1 | NA | CASSREAGRSPLHF | TGTGCCAGCAGTAGAGAGGCAGGGCGGTCACCCCTCCACTTT
TRBJ2-7 | many | 13 | TRBV6-2/TRBV6-3 | TRBD1 | CASTGTEFYEQYF | TGTGCCAGCACCGGGACAGAGTTCTACGAGCAGTACTTC
TRBJ1-2 | few | 13 | TRBV30 | TRBD1 | CAWSDRGPYGYTF | TGTGCCTGGAGCGACAGGGGGCCGTATGGCTACACCTTC
TRBJ1-2 | NA | 13 | TRBV12-3/TRBV12-4 | NA | CASSNQGYDGYTF | TGTGCCAGCAGCAACCAGGGATACGATGGCTACACCTTC
TRBJ1-4 | few | 15 | TRBV4-1 | NA | CASSQTGEVNEKLFF | TGCGCCAGCAGCCAGACAGGAGAAGTCAATGAAAAACTGTTTTTT
TRBJ2-2 | NA | 13 | TRBV24-1 | NA | CATSDKNTGELFF | TGTGCCACCAGTGATAAGAACACCGGGGAGCTGTTTTTT
TRBJ1-1 | NA | 16 | TRBV6-6 | TRBD1 | CASSYSGQGAPTEAFF | TGTGCCAGCAGTTACTCGGGACAGGGGGCGCCCACTGAAGCTTTCTTT
TRBJ2-5 | NA | 15 | TRBV5-1 | TRBD2 | CASSSRGGSGETQYF | TGCGCCAGCAGCTCCCGGGGGGGGTCGGGAGAGACCCAGTACTTC
TRBJ2-5 | few | 11 | TRBV20-1 | NA | CSARWGETQYF | TGCAGTGCTAGATGGGGAGAGACCCAGTACTTC
TRBJ1-1 | NA | 13 | TRBV7-2 | NA | CASSLGLTDGAFF | TGTGCCAGCAGCCTCGGTCTCACAGACGGAGCTTTCTTT
TRBJ2-5 | NA | 13 | TRBV6-1 | NA | CASSRARRETQYF | TGTGCCAGCAGCCGGGCCAGGCGGGAGACCCAGTACTTC
TRBJ2-7 | NA | 17 | TRBV5-1 | NA | CASSLGADTRVHYEQYF | TGCGCCAGCAGCTTGGGGGCTGACACTCGGGTACATTACGAGCAGTACTTC
TRBJ1-1 | NA | 11 | TRBV29-1 | NA | CSGRANTEAFF | TGCTCGGGCAGGGCTAACACTGAAGCTTTCTTT
TRBJ2-3 | NA | 18 | TRBV7-9 | TRBD1 | CASSLVVSPGTATDTQYF | TGTGCCAGCAGCTTAGTAGTTAGCCCCGGGACAGCCACAGATACGCAGTATTTT
TRBJ2-6 | NA | 16 | TRBV20-1 | NA | CSAPPPRGSGANVLTF | TGCAGTGCCCCACCCCCCCGGGGCTCTGGGGCCAACGTCCTGACTTTC
TRBJ1-5 | NA | 20 | TRBV9 | TRBD1 | CASSVTLHFDRGLSNQPQHF | TGTGCCAGCAGCGTTACACTTCACTTCGACAGGGGGCTTAGCAATCAGCCCCAGCATTTT
TRBJ2-3 | few | 14 | TRBV20-1 | TRBD2 | CSTLAGGLADTQYF | TGCAGTACCCTAGCGGGGGGGCTCGCAGATACGCAGTATTTT
TRBJ2-7 | NA | 13 | TRBV7-2 | NA | CASSPDGAYEQYF | TGTGCCAGCAGCCCCGATGGGGCCTACGAGCAGTACTTC
TRBJ2-1 | NA | 15 | TRBV7-3 | TRBD2 | CASSWTSGGNDEQFF | TGTGCCAGCAGCTGGACTAGCGGGGGAAATGATGAGCAGTTCTTC
TRBJ2-3 | few | 15 | TRBV12-3/TRBV12-4 | NA | CASSLLGSSTDTQYF | TGTGCCAGCAGTTTACTGGGGTCTTCCACAGATACGCAGTATTTT
TRBJ2-1 | NA | 16 | TRBV7-8 | NA | CASSLVVTDPYNEQFF | TGTGCCAGCAGCTTAGTGGTGACAGATCCCTACAATGAGCAGTTCTTC
TRBJ2-4 | NA | 14 | TRBV27 | NA | CASSFGGAGNIQYF | TGTGCCAGCAGTTTCGGAGGGGCAGGAAACATTCAGTACTTC
TRBJ1-1 | NA | 15 | TRBV6-5 | NA | CASSSYSPLDTEAFF | TGTGCCAGCAGCTCCTACTCCCCCTTGGACACTGAAGCTTTCTTT